Listed below are T cell receptor beta chains from one sample, sequenced in a study of blood T cells in healthy people across ages. TCRdb analysed the 5' RACE reads with MiXCR anew, one entry per CDR3 protein. The sample lists 1 million or so distinct CDR3 sequences; roughly 45% were seen once. The sample was blood. These receptors came from an older woman in good health. Each CDR3 is given with its conserved first and last residue. A D gene is named only where the DNA matches it firmly. Clone size is stated in some rows and not others, as once, few, many or a class when expanded.

J gene | V gene | D gene | clone size | CDR3 protein | CDR3 DNA
TRBJ2-1 | TRBV10-3 | TRBD2 | few | CATSLHGLAGDEQFF | TGTGCCACCTCACTCCATGGACTAGCGGGAGATGAGCAGTTCTTC
TRBJ2-7 | TRBV7-2 | . | few | CASSPQTYEQYF | TGTGCCAGCAGCCCCCAGACCTACGAGCAGTACTTC
TRBJ2-1 | TRBV28 | . | many | CASSLYEQFF | TGTGCCAGCAGTTTATATGAGCAGTTCTTC
TRBJ2-3 | TRBV3-1 | . | . | CASSQDRRQTQYF | TGTGCCAGCAGCCAAGATCGAAGACAGACCCAGTATTTT
TRBJ2-7 | TRBV27 | . | . | CASSPGTIEQYF | TGTGCCAGCAGTCCGGGGACGATTGAGCAGTACTTC
TRBJ2-3 | TRBV4-2 | TRBD2 | . | CASTKGTSGTDTQYF | TGTGCCAGCACCAAAGGGACTAGCGGTACAGATACGCAGTATTTT
TRBJ2-7 | TRBV27 | TRBD2 | . | CASSGLADPTSEQYF | TGTGCCAGCAGCGGACTAGCGGACCCGACGAGCGAGCAGTACTTC
TRBJ2-5 | TRBV6-5 | . | . | CASSLQGEGQETQYF | TGTGCCAGCAGTCTCCAGGGGGAGGGCCAAGAGACCCAGTACTTC
TRBJ2-6 | TRBV7-2 | . | . | CASSLVSLGSGANVLTF | TGTGCCAGCAGCTTAGTTTCGCTCGGCTCCGGGGCCAACGTCCTGACTTTC
TRBJ1-1 | TRBV10-3 | . | . | CAIREGTEAFF | TGTGCCATCAGAGAGGGGACAGAAGCTTTCTTT
TRBJ1-1 | TRBV6-5 | . | . | CASSYRTEYEAFF | TGTGCCAGCAGTTACCGAACTGAGTATGAAGCTTTCTTT
TRBJ1-1 | TRBV20-1 | . | . | CSARSAGVTEAFF | TGCAGTGCTAGAAGCGCAGGGGTTACTGAAGCTTTCTTT
TRBJ2-3 | TRBV5-4 | . | . | CASSSGLGADTQYF | TGTGCCAGCAGCTCGGGGTTGGGCGCAGATACGCAGTATTTT
TRBJ1-4 | TRBV6-2/TRBV6-3 | . | . | CASSYVGNKLFF | TGTGCCAGCAGTTACGTGGGAAACAAACTGTTTTTT
TRBJ2-3 | TRBV7-2 | TRBD2 | . | CASSALAGGFHTQYF | TGTGCCAGCAGCGCACTAGCGGGAGGCTTTCATACGCAGTATTTT
TRBJ2-1 | TRBV6-5 | . | . | CASSDLADSYNEQFF | TGTGCCAGCAGTGATTTAGCGGACTCCTACAATGAGCAGTTCTTC
TRBJ2-1 | TRBV7-9 | . | . | CASSSPSPSPNNEQFF | TGTGCCAGCAGCTCCCCCTCCCCGAGCCCCAACAATGAGCAGTTCTTC
TRBJ2-3 | TRBV27 | . | . | CASTEVGGRYEDTQYF | TGTGCCAGCACCGAAGTGGGAGGTAGATATGAAGATACGCAGTATTTT
TRBJ2-2 | TRBV7-2 | . | once | CASSLFAAASNTGELFF | TGTGCCAGCAGCTTATTCGCAGCAGCTTCGAACACCGGGGAGCTGTTTTTT
TRBJ1-3 | TRBV14 | . | . | CASSHLAGSSGNTIYF | TGTGCCAGCAGCCATTTGGCGGGAAGCTCTGGAAACACCATATATTTT
TRBJ2-1 | TRBV10-3 | . | . | CAIKEAGRDEQFF | TGTGCCATCAAAGAGGCGGGGCGGGATGAGCAGTTCTTC
TRBJ2-5 | TRBV29-1 | TRBD2 | . | CSVTGTSGSGETQYF | TGCAGCGTAACCGGGACTAGCGGGAGTGGGGAGACCCAGTACTTC
TRBJ2-1 | TRBV20-1 | TRBD1 | . | CSARLGTGGVDEQFF | TGCAGTGCTAGACTCGGGACAGGGGGGGTCGATGAGCAGTTCTTC
TRBJ2-4 | TRBV3-1 | . | . | CASSSGTSHLAKNIQYF | TGTGCCAGCAGCTCCGGGACTTCCCACTTAGCCAAAAACATTCAGTACTTC
TRBJ2-5 | TRBV10-3 | . | few | CAIKSDGETQYF | TGTGCCATCAAATCGGACGGGGAGACCCAGTACTTC
TRBJ2-1 | TRBV27 | TRBD2 | few | CASSLATRRAGRYEQFF | TGTGCCAGCAGTTTAGCCACCAGACGAGCGGGAAGATATGAGCAGTTCTTC
TRBJ2-1 | TRBV5-4 | . | . | CASSPFEVQRQFF | TGTGCCAGCAGCCCCTTCGAAGTCCAGCGACAGTTCTTC
TRBJ1-5 | TRBV27 | . | few | CASRSYRDSNQPQHF | TGTGCCAGCAGGTCCTACAGGGATAGCAATCAGCCCCAGCATTTT
TRBJ2-7 | TRBV29-1 | TRBD2 | . | CSVRGFSGRASYNEQYF | TGCAGCGTTCGTGGTTTTAGCGGGAGAGCTTCCTACAATGAGCAGTACTTC
TRBJ2-1 | TRBV18 | . | few | CASSPLGGSGDEQFF | TGTGCCAGCTCCCCCTTGGGGGGATCGGGGGATGAGCAGTTCTTC
TRBJ1-6 | TRBV27 | . | . | CASTYGTPYRSPLHF | TGTGCCAGCACCTACGGGACACCATACCGTTCACCCCTCCACTTT
TRBJ2-7 | TRBV6-5 | TRBD2 | . | CASSFSGTPNNEQYF | TGTGCCAGCAGTTTTAGCGGGACTCCTAACAATGAGCAGTACTTC
TRBJ1-2 | TRBV20-1 | . | few | CSGTWTDTNYGYTF | TGCAGTGGAACATGGACAGATACTAACTATGGCTACACCTTC
TRBJ2-1 | TRBV5-1 | . | once | CASSSGTVATNEQFF | TGCGCCAGCAGCTCCGGGACTGTCGCTACGAATGAGCAGTTCTTC
TRBJ2-3 | TRBV12-3/TRBV12-4 | TRBD1 | . | CASSSYMDRFSTDTQYF | TGTGCCAGCAGTTCATACATGGACAGGTTTAGCACAGATACGCAGTATTTT
TRBJ2-7 | TRBV20-1 | . | few | CSARPTYRGGGEQYF | TGCAGTGCTAGACCTACATATCGGGGAGGCGGGGAGCAGTACTTC
TRBJ2-3 | TRBV18 | TRBD1 | . | CASSVDRVDTQYF | TGTGCCAGCTCGGTTGACAGGGTTGATACGCAGTATTTT
TRBJ2-7 | TRBV6-5 | TRBD1 | few | CASSYLGQSREQYF | TGTGCCAGCAGTTACTTGGGACAGTCCCGCGAGCAGTACTTC
TRBJ2-7 | TRBV27 | TRBD2 | few | CASSLTGTSSLYEQYF | TGTGCCAGCAGTTTAACCGGGACTAGCTCCCTCTACGAGCAGTACTTC
TRBJ2-5 | TRBV12-3/TRBV12-4 | TRBD1 | . | CASRLTGATETQYF | TGTGCCAGCAGGTTGACAGGGGCCACAGAGACCCAGTACTTC
TRBJ1-5 | TRBV5-6 | . | . | CACSSGGGSLSPQHF | TGTGCCTGCAGCTCCGGGGGGGGTAGCTTATCGCCCCAGCATTTT
TRBJ2-7 | TRBV11-2 | . | few | CASSLELVWADNEQYF | TGTGCCAGCAGCTTAGAACTAGTCTGGGCAGACAATGAGCAGTACTTC
TRBJ2-5 | TRBV29-1 | . | few | CSLGVNQETQYF | TGCAGCCTCGGGGTTAACCAAGAGACCCAGTACTTC
TRBJ2-4 | TRBV12-3/TRBV12-4 | TRBD2 | many | CASSWGLAGGIAKNIQYF | TGTGCCAGCAGTTGGGGACTAGCGGGAGGTATAGCCAAAAACATTCAGTACTTC
TRBJ2-7 | TRBV5-1 | TRBD1 | few | CASSLGLEQGSYEQYF | TGCGCCAGCAGCTTGGGCCTGGAACAGGGGTCCTACGAGCAGTACTTC
TRBJ2-5 | TRBV24-1 | . | . | CATSDPRGEQYF | TGTGCCACCAGTGATCCCCGGGGTGAGCAGTACTTC
TRBJ1-6 | TRBV7-9 | . | . | CASSLARPGLDLHF | TGTGCCAGCAGCTTAGCGCGTCCGGGACTTGACCTCCACTTT
TRBJ2-7 | TRBV6-1 | TRBD1 | . | CASSLQGAGIEQYF | TGTGCCAGCAGTTTACAGGGGGCAGGGATCGAGCAGTACTTC
TRBJ2-5 | TRBV29-1 | . | . | CSVEYVEETQYF | TGCAGCGTTGAATACGTGGAAGAGACCCAGTACTTC
TRBJ2-7 | TRBV25-1 | . | many | CASSSWDSYEQYF | TGTGCCAGCAGCTCCTGGGATTCCTACGAGCAGTACTTC
TRBJ2-4 | TRBV20-1 | TRBD1 | few | CSATMDRGDIQYF | TGCAGTGCTACTATGGACAGGGGGGACATTCAGTACTTC
TRBJ1-5 | TRBV27 | . | . | CASRPNRDYNQPQHF | TGTGCCAGCAGACCGAACAGGGATTACAATCAGCCCCAGCATTTT
TRBJ1-2 | TRBV12-3/TRBV12-4 | . | few | CASSPQGGNYGYTF | TGTGCCAGCAGTCCCCAGGGTGGGAACTATGGCTACACCTTC